The T cell receptor beta chain under discussion was sequenced for a study of PD-L1 blockade in urothelial cancer. Profiled with immunoSEQ multiplex PCR; TCRdb holds only in-frame clones, not every one. The sample includes about 91,000 clones, approximately 87% of them seen just once. The sample's time point: peripheral blood 6 weeks after treatment start. CDR1 is SGHRS, CDR2 YFSETQ, per germline. This CDR3 spans 14 amino acids. Trimming shortened V by 6 bases and J by 0 bases, and 12 bases separated the two germline ends. The receptor comes from a man between 65 and 80 years old with urothelial cancer. The material sequenced was PBMCs, taken around atezolizumab (anti-PD-L1) treatment. The V and J genes are TRBV5-1 and TRBJ1-2, with a tentative D call TRBD1 (5 bases). The CDR3 sequence is CASTSDTSNYGYTF. CDR3 nucleotides: TGCGCCAGCACGTCGGACACCTCTAACTATGGCTACACCTTC.